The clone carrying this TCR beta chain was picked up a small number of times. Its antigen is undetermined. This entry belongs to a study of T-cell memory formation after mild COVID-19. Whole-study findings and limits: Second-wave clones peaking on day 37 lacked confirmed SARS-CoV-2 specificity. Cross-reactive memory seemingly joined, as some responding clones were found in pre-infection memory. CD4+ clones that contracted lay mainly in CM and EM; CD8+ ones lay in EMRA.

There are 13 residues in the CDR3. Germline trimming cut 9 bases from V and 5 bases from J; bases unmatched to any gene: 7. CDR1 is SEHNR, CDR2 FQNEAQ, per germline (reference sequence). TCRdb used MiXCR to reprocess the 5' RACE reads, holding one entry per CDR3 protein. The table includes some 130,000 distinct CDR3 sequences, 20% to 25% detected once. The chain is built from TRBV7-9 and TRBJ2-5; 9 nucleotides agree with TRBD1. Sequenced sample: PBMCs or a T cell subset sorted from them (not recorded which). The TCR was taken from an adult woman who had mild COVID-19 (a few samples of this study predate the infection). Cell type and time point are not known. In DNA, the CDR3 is TGTGCCAGATCTCGGGACAGGGATGAGACCCAGTACTTC. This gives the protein CARSRDRDETQYF.